This is a list of T cell receptor beta chains from one sample in a study of immune characterization of retroperitoneal liposarcoma. TCRdb fed the PCR reads into MiXCR, producing one record per CDR3 protein. The data hold 2,500 to 3,000 distinct CDR3 sequences, with around 50% observed a single time. Sequenced input: tumor tissue. The receptors were gathered from a male donor with retroperitoneal liposarcoma. Both conserved end residues are part of each CDR3. A D gene is named only where the DNA matches it firmly. Clone size is not always given. Where it is, it says once, few, many or a class for expanded clones.

j_call v_call d_call cdr3_length clone_size cdr3_aa cdr3_nt
TRBJ2-3 TRBV7-2 . 13 . CASSLVFADTQYF TGTGCCAGCAGCTTAGTATTCGCAGATACGCAGTATTTT
TRBJ2-7 TRBV6-1 . 15 medium-sized CASSEALQALVGQYF TGTGCCAGCAGTGAAGCGCTTCAAGCACTAGTCGGGCAGTACTTC
TRBJ2-2 TRBV6-4 . 15 . CASSDPGYSTGELFF TGTGCCAGCAGTGATCCGGGTTACAGCACCGGGGAGCTGTTTTTT
TRBJ2-7 TRBV7-9 TRBD1 16 few CASSPTPGTGNNEQYF TGTGCCAGCAGCCCTACCCCCGGGACAGGGAACAACGAGCAGTACTTC
TRBJ2-2 TRBV6-1 . 13 once CASNGANTGELFF TGTGCCAGCAACGGGGCGAACACCGGGGAGCTGTTTTTT
TRBJ2-5 TRBV6-8 . 13 . CASSSRETETQYF TGTGCCAGCAGTTCACGGGAGACGGAGACCCAGTACTTC
TRBJ2-3 TRBV12-3/TRBV12-4 . 15 . CASSLGQGSTDTQYF TGTGCCAGCAGTTTAGGGCAGGGGAGCACAGATACGCAGTATTTT
TRBJ2-1 TRBV6-1 TRBD2 15 . CASSEPGGSYNEQFF TGTGCCAGCAGTGAGCCGGGGGGGTCCTACAATGAGCAGTTCTTC
TRBJ2-1 TRBV6-6 TRBD2 17 . CASSRGTSGKSPNEQLF TGTGCCAGCAGTAGGGGGACTAGCGGGAAAAGCCCCAATGAGCAGTTATTC
TRBJ2-1 TRBV11-3 TRBD2 15 . CASSPIAGSYNEQFF TGTGCCAGCAGCCCTATAGCGGGATCTTACAATGAGCAGTTCTTC
TRBJ2-1 TRBV7-2 TRBD2 16 . CASSLVATSGSSEQFF TGTGCCAGCAGCTTAGTGGCCACTAGCGGGAGTAGTGAGCAGTTCTTC
TRBJ2-1 TRBV6-4 TRBD2 15 medium-sized CASSSLPGGYNEQFF TGTGCCAGCAGCTCTCTCCCGGGGGGATACAATGAGCAGTTCTTC
TRBJ2-1 TRBV4-1 . 15 . CASRPPGESYNEQFF TGTGCCAGCAGGCCCCCGGGGGAATCCTACAATGAGCAGTTCTTC
TRBJ2-1 TRBV11-1 . 14 . CASSWLGYQETQFF TGTGCCAGCAGCTGGTTGGGGTACCAAGAGACCCAGTTCTTC
TRBJ2-1 TRBV7-6 TRBD2 16 large CASSLGDRGGRDEQFF TGTGCCAGCAGCTTAGGAGACCGGGGGGGCCGCGATGAGCAGTTCTTC
TRBJ2-3 TRBV7-2 TRBD1 15 . CASSLGQGIIGTQYF TGTGCCAGCAGCTTAGGACAGGGCATAATAGGTACGCAGTATTTT
TRBJ2-4 TRBV27 TRBD2 15 few CASSPIGGAKNIQYF TGTGCCAGCAGTCCCATCGGGGGGGCCAAAAACATTCAGTACTTC
TRBJ2-4 TRBV7-8 . 15 . CASSLGSGVTDIQYF TGTGCCAGCAGCTTAGGTTCAGGGGTTACGGACATTCAGTACTTC
TRBJ1-5 TRBV6-6 . 15 . CASIADVYSNQPQHF TGTGCCAGCATCGCGGACGTATATAGCAATCAGCCCCAGCATTTT
TRBJ2-3 TRBV12-3/TRBV12-4 . 14 . CASSPVFETDTQYF TGTGCCAGCAGTCCTGTGTTTGAGACAGATACGCAGTATTTT
TRBJ2-3 TRBV7-3 TRBD1 14 few CASSSGTVGDTQYF TGTGCCAGCAGCTCCGGGACAGTGGGAGATACGCAGTATTTT
TRBJ1-1 TRBV6-6 . 12 . CASSYPDPGAFF TGTGCCAGCAGTTACCCCGACCCAGGGGCTTTCTTT
TRBJ2-1 TRBV6-1 TRBD2 15 . CASSEGLAGDFEQFF TGTGCCAGCAGTGAAGGTTTAGCGGGAGATTTCGAGCAGTTCTTC
TRBJ2-1 TRBV6-1 . 12 . CASRDSQETQFF TGTGCCAGCAGAGACAGCCAAGAGACCCAGTTCTTC
TRBJ2-3 TRBV6-5 . 13 . CASGAGSSDTQYF TGTGCCTCGGGCGCCGGGAGCTCAGATACGCAGTATTTT
TRBJ2-1 TRBV27 TRBD2 16 few CASSLVAGAIYNEQFF TGTGCCAGCAGTTTAGTAGCGGGTGCAATATACAATGAGCAGTTCTTC